Listed below are T cell receptor beta chains from one sample, sequenced in a study of cytomegalovirus exposure and HLA in healthy donors. Sequencing was performed with immunoSEQ multiplex PCR; in TCRdb, only in-frame clones are kept and a portion is missing. The repertoire has more than 90,000 clones, 65% to 85% of them found once; the top ten carry about 10%. The source material was PBMCs. These TCRs come from a man over 45 in good health and CMV-seronegative. Each CDR3 is given with its conserved first and last residue. D genes are given only for firm matches. For some rows the clone size is stated as once, few or many, or as a class when expanded; others skip it.

CDR3,DNA,D,size,V,J
CASSLGVGVGEKLFF,TGTGCCAGCAGCTTAGGAGTAGGGGTCGGTGAAAAACTGTTTTTT,NA,once,TRBV7-9,TRBJ1-4
CASRLGGSSYNEQFF,TGTGCCAGCAGGTTAGGGGGGAGCTCCTACAATGAGCAGTTCTTC,NA,NA,TRBV27,TRBJ2-1
CASTGLRTEAFF,TGTGCCAGCACTGGATTACGGACAGAAGCTTTCTTT,NA,NA,TRBV2,TRBJ1-1
CASSPAEHTEAFF,TGTGCCAGCTCACCTGCAGAACACACTGAAGCTTTCTTT,NA,few,TRBV18,TRBJ1-1
CSARQESGSYNEQFF,TGCAGCGCCCGCCAAGAGAGCGGGAGTTACAATGAGCAGTTCTTC,TRBD2,NA,TRBV29-1,TRBJ2-1
CASSVGGRTSYNEQFF,TGTGCCAGCAGTGTTGGGGGGAGGACGTCCTACAATGAGCAGTTCTTC,NA,NA,TRBV6-1,TRBJ2-1
CASRPQGEGNTIYF,TGTGCCAGTCGCCCGCAGGGGGAAGGAAACACCATATATTTT,TRBD1,once,TRBV19,TRBJ1-3
CASSLGYGMGGYTF,TGTGCCAGCAGCTTAGGGTACGGGATGGGAGGCTACACCTTC,NA,few,TRBV7-2,TRBJ1-2
CASSRQGMGKQPQHF,TGTGCCAGCAGCCGACAGGGCATGGGGAAGCAGCCCCAGCATTTT,TRBD1,NA,TRBV2,TRBJ1-5
CASSFSYNEQFF,TGCGCCAGCAGCTTTAGTTACAATGAGCAGTTCTTC,NA,NA,TRBV5-1,TRBJ2-1
CASSRDRGAYEQYF,TGTGCCAGCAGCCGCGACAGGGGCGCCTACGAGCAGTACTTC,TRBD1,NA,TRBV7-2,TRBJ2-7
CASMTGQNTEAFF,TGTGCCAGCATGACAGGACAGAACACTGAAGCTTTCTTT,NA,NA,TRBV5-6,TRBJ1-1
CASSSSGITAGNTIYF,TGCGCCAGCAGCTCATCCGGGATTACGGCTGGAAACACCATATATTTT,NA,NA,TRBV5-1,TRBJ1-3
CASSQVSSGRTEAFF,TGTGCCAGCAGCCAAGTTTCCAGCGGAAGGACTGAAGCTTTCTTT,NA,large,TRBV14,TRBJ1-1
CASSPIRTVSYEQYF,TGTGCCAGCAGTCCGATCCGGACAGTCTCCTACGAGCAGTACTTC,NA,NA,TRBV27,TRBJ2-7
CASSPSTGKETQYF,TGTGCCAGCAGTCCTTCGACGGGAAAAGAGACCCAGTACTTC,NA,NA,TRBV28,TRBJ2-5
CASSQEGTSGSSYNEQFF,TGTGCCAGCAGCCAAGAGGGGACTAGCGGCAGCTCCTACAATGAGCAGTTCTTC,TRBD2,NA,TRBV9,TRBJ2-1
CASSPTSDSQPQHF,TGTGCCAGCTCGCCGACCTCGGACAGTCAGCCCCAGCATTTT,NA,few,TRBV18,TRBJ1-5
CASSYSWDSNGYTF,TGTGCCAGCAGTTACTCCTGGGACAGCAATGGCTACACCTTC,TRBD1,NA,TRBV6-6,TRBJ1-2
CASSRTTGLPANEQFF,TGTGCCAGCAGCCGGACTACGGGACTCCCAGCCAATGAGCAGTTCTTC,NA,few,TRBV7-7,TRBJ2-1
CASSSPTGVNTEAFF,TGTGCCAGCAGTTCTCCCACAGGGGTGAACACTGAAGCTTTCTTT,TRBD1,NA,TRBV28,TRBJ1-1
CASSFNRGPNKNQPQHF,TGTGCCAGCAGCTTTAACAGGGGGCCCAACAAAAATCAGCCCCAGCATTTT,TRBD1,few,TRBV5-6,TRBJ1-5
CASGGVGTDTQYF,TGCGCCAGCGGGGGGGTAGGCACAGATACGCAGTATTTT,TRBD2,NA,TRBV5-1,TRBJ2-3
CASSRPTGGEAFF,TGTGCCAGCAGCCGTCCAACAGGGGGGGAAGCTTTCTTT,TRBD1,NA,TRBV6-5,TRBJ1-1
CSVDIQGKTGYTF,TGCAGCGTTGATATTCAGGGAAAAACTGGCTACACCTTC,NA,NA,TRBV29-1,TRBJ1-2
CSAKREGYTF,TGCAGTGCCAAAAGGGAGGGCTACACCTTC,NA,NA,TRBV20-1,TRBJ1-2
CASSLRRHRRDTQYF,TGTGCCAGCAGCCTCCGGAGGCACCGAAGGGATACGCAGTATTTT,NA,NA,TRBV25-1,TRBJ2-3
CASSDGRGTDTQYF,TGTGCCAGCAGTGACGGGAGAGGGACAGATACGCAGTATTTT,NA,NA,TRBV6-1,TRBJ2-3
CASSRREGESDTQYF,TGTGCCAGCAGCCGTAGGGAAGGGGAATCAGATACGCAGTATTTT,NA,few,TRBV11-3,TRBJ2-3
CASSQDGPRGPGEGYTF,TGTGCCAGCAGCCAAGATGGTCCGCGGGGGCCCGGCGAGGGCTACACCTTC,NA,few,TRBV4-2,TRBJ1-2
CASGLSQSEQYF,TGTGCTAGTGGTTTGTCCCAGTCGGAGCAGTACTTC,NA,NA,TRBV12-5,TRBJ2-5
CASSPYGTGLAYEQYF,TGCGCCAGCAGCCCTTATGGGACAGGTCTTGCCTACGAGCAGTACTTC,TRBD1,NA,TRBV5-1,TRBJ2-7
CASSPRGVGGNTEAFF,TGTGCCAGCTCACCGAGGGGAGTGGGGGGGAACACTGAAGCTTTCTTT,NA,NA,TRBV18,TRBJ1-1
CASSHGQRYYEQYF,TGTGCCAGCAGCCACGGACAGAGGTACTACGAGCAGTACTTC,NA,NA,TRBV7-9,TRBJ2-7
CASSELWGDSYEQYF,TGCGCCAGCAGTGAGTTGTGGGGGGACTCCTACGAGCAGTACTTC,NA,NA,TRBV10-2,TRBJ2-7
CASSEWTGEETQYF,TGTGCCAGCAGTGAATGGACAGGGGAAGAGACCCAGTACTTC,TRBD1,NA,TRBV6-5,TRBJ2-5
CASKGTSGVGELFF,TGTGCCAGCAAGGGGACTAGCGGAGTAGGGGAGCTGTTTTTT,TRBD2,NA,TRBV2,TRBJ2-2
CASSRIDSLSGNTIYF,TGTGCCAGTAGCCGTATCGACAGCCTCTCTGGAAACACCATATATTTT,NA,NA,TRBV19,TRBJ1-3
CASSLIHGDTQYF,TGTGCCAGCAGCTTAATCCACGGAGATACGCAGTATTTT,NA,NA,TRBV7-2,TRBJ2-3
CASSGWGGEEAFF,TGTGCCAGCAGTGGATGGGGAGGCGAGGAAGCTTTCTTT,NA,NA,TRBV2,TRBJ1-1
CASSFGPGTGGNEQYF,TGCGCCAGCAGCTTTGGCCCCGGGACAGGGGGGAACGAGCAGTACTTC,TRBD1,NA,TRBV5-1,TRBJ2-7
CATSRAGGTYEQYF,TGTGCCACCAGCAGGGCGGGCGGTACCTACGAGCAGTACTTC,NA,few,TRBV15,TRBJ2-7
CASSIGGVTEAFF,TGTGCCAGTAGTATTGGCGGGGTCACTGAAGCTTTCTTT,NA,NA,TRBV19,TRBJ1-1
CASRTAGVVDF,TGTGCCAGCAGAACAGCGGGGGTGGTTGACTTC,TRBD2,NA,TRBV2,TRBJ2-7
CSVLASGNTGELFF,TGCAGCGTTTTGGCTAGCGGGAACACCGGGGAGCTGTTTTTT,TRBD2,NA,TRBV29-1,TRBJ2-2
CSVEGTSGVSYTF,TGCAGCGTTGAAGGGACTTCGGGGGTAAGCTACACCTTC,NA,NA,TRBV29-1,TRBJ1-2
CASRGQLRTQYF,TGTGCCAGCAGGGGGCAACTTAGAACCCAGTACTTC,NA,NA,TRBV28,TRBJ2-5
CASSLHPPLHF,TGTGCCAGCAGCTTACATCCACCCCTCCACTTT,NA,once,TRBV7-2,TRBJ1-6
CASSLEGRRGYTF,TGTGCCAGCAGCTTGGAGGGGAGGCGTGGCTACACCTTC,NA,NA,TRBV7-3,TRBJ1-2
CAWSVLLGAGEQYF,TGTGCCTGGAGTGTATTGTTGGGGGCGGGCGAGCAGTACTTC,NA,NA,TRBV30,TRBJ2-7
CASSEAGQGSSYNSPLHF,TGTGCCAGCAGTGAGGCCGGACAGGGAAGCTCCTATAATTCACCCCTCCACTTT,TRBD1,NA,TRBV25-1,TRBJ1-6